These T cell receptor beta chains were read from a single sample in a study of response to subunit inactivated influenza vaccine. MiXCR, applied by TCRdb to the RT-PCR reads, yields one record per CDR3 protein. Among 150,000 to 200,000 distinct CDR3 sequences listed, about an eighth were seen once. A further study also used this sample, focusing on T cells expressing NK-cell markers.

The sequences come from CD8+ T cells sorted from PBMCs, collected 11 to 12 days after vaccination. These receptors originate from a man in his fifties or sixties who received an inactivated influenza vaccine. CDR3s include the opening cysteine and the closing phenylalanine or tryptophan. Fields, in order: V gene, J gene, CDR3 protein.

>TRBV7-2|TRBJ1-1
CASSDHRGTTEAFF
>TRBV7-6|TRBJ1-5
CASSLGNRGMNQPQHF
>TRBV27|TRBJ2-5
CASSLGAPGETQYF
>TRBV13|TRBJ2-2
CASSSGQGTGELFF
>TRBV15|TRBJ2-7
CATSRDHSYEQYF
>TRBV9|TRBJ2-1
CASSVGASGRYNEQFF
>TRBV7-9|TRBJ2-1
CASSNRLAGGPNEQFF
>TRBV28|TRBJ1-5
CASSLLDESNQPQHF
>TRBV13|TRBJ2-1
CASSLTGYSYNEQFF
>TRBV15|TRBJ1-5
CATRFRVESNQPQNF
>TRBV9|TRBJ2-7
CASSTLGYEQYF
>TRBV5-1|TRBJ2-7
CASSLAGLPYEQYF
>TRBV9|TRBJ2-1
CASSVSGTTLNYNEQFF
>TRBV6-1|TRBJ2-3
CASMTGRGTDTQYF
>TRBV13|TRBJ2-7
CASSLTPVGLGYEQYF
>TRBV14|TRBJ2-3
CASSQAITPFTDTQYF
>TRBV12-3/TRBV12-4|TRBJ1-3
CASSLGFYAIYF
>TRBV3-1|TRBJ2-7
CASSQGGGKGTYEQYF
>TRBV7-2|TRBJ2-7
CASSLGGHDLREQYF
>TRBV5-1|TRBJ2-5
CANTMETQYF
>TRBV4-1|TRBJ2-2
CASSLSRDLAGRAGELFF
>TRBV4-3|TRBJ2-3
CASSQATGVADTQYF
>TRBV12-3/TRBV12-4|TRBJ2-7
CASSFLAQAYEQYF
>TRBV3-1|TRBJ2-1
CASSQVTSGRADYNEQFF
>TRBV28|TRBJ2-7
CASRIERGTYEQYF
>TRBV29-1|TRBJ2-3
CSVVWGQADTQYF
>TRBV29-1|TRBJ2-1
CSVEVQQAGDYEQFF
>TRBV6-2/TRBV6-3|TRBJ2-7
CASSYIRGYDEQYF
>TRBV5-1|TRBJ2-7
CASSLAGREGGYEQYF
>TRBV7-3|TRBJ2-7
CASSLSGVEEQYF
>TRBV20-1|TRBJ2-7
CSARDHEGTYEQYF
>TRBV6-2/TRBV6-3|TRBJ1-5
CASSRILQDSNQPQHF
>TRBV10-3|TRBJ1-6
CAISSQGPTYNSPLHF
>TRBV28|TRBJ2-5
CASSHPGQGETQYF
>TRBV12-3/TRBV12-4|TRBJ2-3
CASSAEDSRTDTQYF
>TRBV27|TRBJ2-7
CASSPLDRVYEQYF
>TRBV7-9|TRBJ2-1
CASSQMGQAYNEQFF
>TRBV4-1|TRBJ1-2
CASSQPPGRLYGYTF
>TRBV9|TRBJ2-7
CASSPTGLATCEQYF
>TRBV10-3|TRBJ2-5
CAISEGNQETQYF